These 8 T cell receptor beta chains came from one sample sequenced in a study of cytomegalovirus exposure and HLA in healthy donors. PCR primers comprised 60 Vbeta and 13 Jbeta primers. Clones were read by immunoSEQ multiplex PCR, and TCRdb kept only the in-frame ones, dropping some. The repertoire holds 75,000 to 95,000 clones, with 65% as singletons. The sequenced sample consisted of PBMCs. These receptors originate from a woman aged 50 to 60 in good health and CMV-seropositive.

The chain recombines TRBV4-2 with TRBJ1-4, with D tentatively TRBD1 (6 bases). This CDR3 has 15 residues. Germline V CDR1 and CDR2: LGHNA, YNFKEQ. Trimming left V 0 bases short and J 5 bases short, with 10 bases between. The CDR3 coding sequence is TGTGCCAGCAGCCAAGAGTACAGGGACAATGAAAAACTGTTTTTT. This encodes CASSQEYRDNEKLFF.

The genes are TRBV7-9 and TRBJ1-6; D is undetermined. V dropped 2 bases and J dropped 5 bases, with 7 bases sitting between them. The CDR3 runs to 14 residues. Germline V gives CDR1 SEHNR, CDR2 FQNEAQ (reference sequence). Written as DNA, the CDR3 is TGTGCCAGCAGCTTATTCAGCGATAATTCACCCCTCCACTTT. The encoded protein is CASSLFSDNSPLHF.

V and J are TRBV6-6 and TRBJ1-1, with 11 bases identical to TRBD1. CDR1 MNHNY and CDR2 SVGAGI come from the germline V gene (reference sequence). The V and J ends lost 7 bases and 4 bases, in that order; junction bases with no gene match: 5. The CDR3 contains 14 residues. The CDR3 sequence is CASTRGTGGTEAFF. The CDR3 region has the DNA TGTGCCAGCACCCGCGGGACAGGGGGCACTGAAGCTTTCTTT.

In its sample, this clone was seen a few times. This sequence joins TRBV7-2 and TRBJ2-5; 8 nucleotides line up with TRBD2. The CDR3 is 15 residues long. J was trimmed by 2 bases and V by 5 bases; bases with no gene match: 7. Germline-derived CDR1 and CDR2 are SGHTA and FQGNSA. The CDR3 spells CASSPPGGGQETQYF. The CDR3 nucleotides read TGTGCCAGCAGCCCCCCGGGAGGGGGACAAGAGACCCAGTACTTC.

In this sample, this clone turned up once. The chain links TRBV6-5 to TRBJ1-2, with TRBD1 matching over 8 bases. Per germline, CDR1 MNHEY and CDR2 SVGAGI. After removal of 2 bases from V and 3 bases from J, the junction contained 8 bases not matched to a gene. This CDR3 is built from 16 residues. CDR3 region: CASSYRGTGWDYGYTF. The CDR3 DNA reads TGTGCCAGCAGTTACAGGGGGACAGGTTGGGACTATGGCTACACCTTC.

The J gene is TRBJ2-3, the V gene TRBV25-1; D might be TRBD2 (6 bases). The CDR3 contains 13 residues. Germline V lookup: CDR1 MGHDK, CDR2 SYGVNS. Trimming cost V 4 bases and J 14 bases, with 19 bases left between them. The CDR3 spells CASSASQTRTRYF. The CDR3 DNA is TGTGCCAGCAGTGCCTCTCAGACTAGGACCCGGTATTTT. Using reference TRBV25-1 and TRBJ2-3 for the parts outside the CDR3, the full variable domain is EADIYQTPRYLVIGTGKKITLECSQTMGHDKMYWYQQDPGMELHLIHYSYGVNSTEKGDLSSESTVSRIRTEHFPLTLESARPSHTSQYLCASSASQTRTRYFGPGTRLTVL.

The V gene is TRBV18, the J gene TRBJ1-3, with D hard to call. The germline CDR1 and CDR2 sequences are KGHSH and LQKENI. The CDR3 runs to 15 residues. Deletions cut 0 bases from V and 4 bases from J, with 10 bases between. CDR3 DNA sequence: TGTGCCAGCTCACCACCTGCCGCCAGAGGAAACACCATATATTTT. Amino acids: CASSPPAARGNTIYF.

J is TRBJ2-2 and V is TRBV11-2; D perhaps matches TRBD2 (5 bases). The V end lost 7 bases, the J end lost 0 bases, and 15 bases lay between the germline ends. The V gene's germline CDR1 is SGHAT and CDR2 FQNNGV. The CDR3 is made up of 16 amino acids. The CDR3 reads CASTSPIGANTGELFF. CDR3 nucleotide sequence: TGTGCCAGCACCTCACCTATCGGGGCGAACACCGGGGAGCTGTTTTTT.